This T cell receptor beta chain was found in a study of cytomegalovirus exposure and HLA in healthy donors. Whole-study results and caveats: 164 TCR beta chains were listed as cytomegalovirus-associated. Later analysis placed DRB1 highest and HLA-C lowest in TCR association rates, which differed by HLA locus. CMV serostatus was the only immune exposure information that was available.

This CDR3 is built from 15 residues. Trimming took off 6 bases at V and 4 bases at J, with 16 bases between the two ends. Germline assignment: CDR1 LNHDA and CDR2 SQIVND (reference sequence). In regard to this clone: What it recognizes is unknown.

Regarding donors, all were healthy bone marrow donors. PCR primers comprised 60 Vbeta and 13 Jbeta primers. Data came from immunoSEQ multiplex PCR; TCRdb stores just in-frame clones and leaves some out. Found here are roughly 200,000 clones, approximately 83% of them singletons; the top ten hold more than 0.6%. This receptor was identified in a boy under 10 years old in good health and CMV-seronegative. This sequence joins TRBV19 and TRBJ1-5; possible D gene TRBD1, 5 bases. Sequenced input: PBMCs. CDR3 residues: CASSPRDGRNQPQHF. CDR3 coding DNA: TGTGCCAGTAGCCCGAGGGACGGGAGAAATCAGCCCCAGCATTTT.